The entry below describes one T cell receptor beta chain. Assay: immunoSEQ multiplex PCR; the TCRdb copy retains only in-frame clones and omits some. This sample has over 85,000 clones, with around 90% found just once. Systemic immunosuppression or autoimmune disease history was grounds to exclude patients. Trimming removed 2 bases at V and 4 bases at J, with 7 bases between. The CDR3 sequence is 13 residues long. The germline V gene has CDR1 SGDLS and CDR2 YYNGEE. This entry is derived from a study of OX40 agonist ivuxolimab in advanced cancers. Study at large: Under the entry rules, prior anti-PD-1, anti-PD-L1 or anti-CTLA-4 therapy was allowed, and roughly 41% had some.

The genes are TRBV9 and TRBJ2-1, with a tentative D call TRBD1 (6 bases). This receptor was identified in an adult with an advanced solid tumor such as melanoma, head and neck, liver or kidney cancer. The material sequenced was CD4+ or CD8+ T cells sorted from blood, taken in a trial of the OX40 agonist ivuxolimab. For the CDR3, the DNA is TGTGCCAGCAGCGTGGACAGATACAATGAGCAGTTCTTC. It yields the protein CASSVDRYNEQFF.